One and the same sample provided the 29 T cell receptor beta chains below, sequenced in a study of T cell responses to AZD1222 COVID-19 vaccine. TCRdb's copy holds only in-frame clones and misses some; the assay was immunoSEQ multiplex PCR. This repertoire shows around 180,000 clones, 87% found once; its top ten account for 2.5% to 3%. This specimen consisted of peripheral blood, obtained on day 0 of MenACWY control vaccination. These receptors were taken from an adult in good health.

The chain combines TRBV28 with TRBJ2-1, with 11 bases lining up with TRBD2. CDR3 length equals 19 residues. The germline V gene has CDR1 MDHEN and CDR2 SYDVKM. V trimming: 5 bases; J trimming: 1 base; junction bases outside the gene matches: 13. CDR3 sequence reads: CASSAPGPSGRLSYNEQFF. The DNA for the CDR3 is TGTGCCAGCAGTGCACCTGGGCCTAGCGGGAGGTTGTCCTACAATGAGCAGTTCTTC.

V usage is TRBV10-3 and J usage is TRBJ1-3, with 7 nucleotides matching TRBD1. The germline gives CDR1 ENHRY, CDR2 SYGVKD. The CDR3 totals 15 residues. V was clipped by 6 bases and J by 4 bases; unmatched bases: 9. The CDR3 DNA sequence: TGTGCCATCAGCTCCGGACAGGACGTAGGAAACACCATATATTTT. Translating gives CAISSGQDVGNTIYF.

The rearrangement links TRBV7-2 to TRBJ1-2, with a possible D match to TRBD1 (5 bases). V dropped 2 bases and J dropped 7 bases, with 26 bases sitting between them. CDR3 length equals 18 residues. In germline, CDR1 is SGHTA, CDR2 FQGNSA. CDR3 region: CASSLTGGLGGGPSGYTF. CDR3 bases: TGTGCCAGCAGCTTAACCGGGGGATTGGGGGGAGGCCCTAGTGGCTACACCTTC.

The chain recombines TRBV2 with TRBJ2-2; D not resolved. The germline CDR1 and CDR2 sequences are SNHLY and FYNNEI. V gave up 4 bases and J gave up 3 bases, with 3 bases separating them. The CDR3 consists of 12 residues. The CDR3 spells CASSGHTGELFF. In nucleotides, the CDR3 is TGTGCCAGCAGTGGACACACCGGGGAGCTGTTTTTT.

This rearrangement joins TRBV28 to TRBJ2-5; the match to TRBD1 covers 10 bases. CDR3 length: 13 amino acids. The trim removed 7 bases at V and 4 bases at J, leaving 3 bases unmatched. Germline V gene sequence: CDR1 MDHEN, CDR2 SYDVKM. CDR3 amino acids: CASNGDRGETQYF. CDR3 nucleotide sequence: TGTGCCAGCAATGGGGACAGGGGAGAGACCCAGTACTTC.

The chain combines TRBV9 with TRBJ2-1; 11 bases line up with TRBD2. The CDR3 is 18 residues long. From germline, CDR1 is SGDLS and CDR2 YYNGEE. The ends lost 7 bases at V and 8 bases at J; junction bases unmatched: 20. The CDR3 region has the DNA TGTGCCAGCGGCCGGCGGGTAGCGGGAGGGCCACTTGGGGATGAGCAGTTCTTC. Its translation is CASGRRVAGGPLGDEQFF.

The chain has TRBV7-8 and TRBJ2-3; D ambiguous. The V end lost 1 base, the J end lost 2 bases, and 10 bases lay between the germline ends. Per the germline V gene, CDR1 is SGHVS and CDR2 is FQNEAQ. This CDR3 is built from 15 residues. DNA for the CDR3: TGTGCCAGCAGCTTAGTCGGGCAGGCCACAGATACGCAGTATTTT. This sequence encodes CASSLVGQATDTQYF.

This clone came up once. The rearrangement links TRBV4-1 to TRBJ1-5; TRBD1 is a possible D gene (5 bases). V shed 3 bases and J shed 5 bases, with 14 bases lying between them. CDR3 size: 15 residues. CDR1 is MGHRA, CDR2 YSYEKL, per germline. CDR3 in DNA: TGCGCCAGCAGCCACCAGGGAAAGAGGGATCAGCCCCAGCATTTT. Protein sequence: CASSHQGKRDQPQHF.

The V call is TRBV4-2, the J call TRBJ1-1; D might be TRBD1 (5 bases). The CDR3 spans 14 residues. With 0 bases removed from V and 4 bases from J, the gap between germline ends came to 9 bases. Germline V lookup: CDR1 LGHNA, CDR2 YNFKEQ. The CDR3 nucleotides read TGTGCCAGCAGCCAAGATCTGGGGGGCACTGAAGCTTTCTTT. This sequence encodes CASSQDLGGTEAFF.

The sample holds a few counts of this clone. The V gene is TRBV30, the J gene TRBJ1-4; 7 bases line up with TRBD1. This CDR3 comprises 15 residues. Germline V gives CDR1 GTSNPN, CDR2 SVGIG (reference sequence). The trim removed 3 bases at V and 2 bases at J, leaving 6 bases unmatched. The CDR3 DNA is TGTGCCTGGAGACAACCGGACAGGACTAATGAAAAACTGTTTTTT. Protein product: CAWRQPDRTNEKLFF.

This clone was seen a handful of times. The chain couples TRBV12-3 or TRBV12-4 to TRBJ1-2; D gene uncertain. The CDR3 is 13 residues long. Between the trimmed V and J ends, which lost 7 bases and 2 bases, there was a span of 11 bases. CDR3: CASTLTVNYGYTF. The CDR3 DNA follows: TGTGCCAGCACTCTGACGGTCAACTATGGCTACACCTTC.

The CDR3 DNA sequence: TGTGCCAGCAGTTTAGGGACCTGGAACACTGAAGCTTTCTTT. It translates to CASSLGTWNTEAFF. The rearrangement joins TRBV27 to TRBJ1-1, with TRBD1 as a possible D gene (5 bases). The germline V and J ends were trimmed by 2 bases and 1 base, with 8 bases remaining between them. Germline lookup yields CDR1 MNHEY and CDR2 SMNVEV (reference sequence). The CDR3 loop spans 14 amino acids.

V usage is TRBV12-1 and J usage is TRBJ1-1; the table's D call, TRBD1, has no DNA check behind it. TRBV12-1 is recorded as a pseudogene. The CDR3 spans 16 residues. CDR3 sequence reads: CASTRQGRVTNTEAFF. The CDR3 DNA sequence: TGTGCCAGCACCCGACAGGGTCGGGTCACGAACACTGAAGCTTTCTTT.

The V gene is TRBV7-2, the J gene TRBJ1-2; perhaps TRBD1 as D (6 bases). CDR3 length: 15 residues. The V end was cut by 5 bases, the J end by 7 bases, with 20 bases between. Germline V CDR1 and CDR2: SGHTA, FQGNSA. The CDR3 nucleotides read TGTGCCAGCAGCAATGCCGGGACAAAGCTAGCTGGCTACACCTTC. This encodes CASSNAGTKLAGYTF.

This clone has a single count. This chain connects TRBV7-2 to TRBJ1-1; 7 nucleotides match TRBD1. The germline V gene encodes CDR1 SGHTA and CDR2 FQGNSA. The CDR3 has 14 amino acids. The V segment lost 4 bases and the J segment 4 bases; nucleotides outside the gene matches: 6. CDR3 residues: CASSSKPGGTEAFF. CDR3 DNA: TGTGCCAGCAGCTCGAAACCAGGGGGCACTGAAGCTTTCTTT.

The chain recombines TRBV12-3 or TRBV12-4 with TRBJ2-7; D unresolved. Trimming stripped 1 base from V and 3 bases from J, with 1 base between. This CDR3 has 11 residues. In DNA, the CDR3 is TGTGCCAGCAGTTTAGACTACGAGCAGTACTTC. Translation gives CASSLDYEQYF.

This chain uses TRBV2 with TRBJ1-5, with TRBD1 matching 7 bases. CDR1 is SNHLY, CDR2 FYNNEI, per germline. The J segment lost 6 bases and the V segment lost 2 bases, leaving 4 bases of the junction unmatched. The CDR3 totals 14 residues. The CDR3 region is CASSEQGGIQPQHF. In DNA, the CDR3 is TGTGCCAGCAGTGAACAGGGGGGGATTCAGCCCCAGCATTTT.

This clone was detected only a few times. The V call is TRBV15, the J call TRBJ2-7, with a weak D call TRBD2 (6 bases). The germline V and J ends were trimmed by 5 bases and 4 bases, with 12 bases remaining between them. Per the germline V gene, CDR1 is LNHNV and CDR2 is YYDKDF (reference sequence). The CDR3 is 13 amino acids. The CDR3 is CATSPSGGYEQYF. The CDR3 DNA sequence: TGTGCCACCAGCCCATCTGGGGGGTACGAGCAGTACTTC.

This clone appeared once. This chain connects TRBV9 to TRBJ2-3; 11 bases are shared with TRBD2. The V gene's germline CDR1 is SGDLS and CDR2 YYNGEE. This CDR3 contains 15 residues. Trimming at V came to 4 bases and at J to 7 bases, leaving 8 bases not matched to a gene. The CDR3 region is CASSPPSGGSHTQYF. The DNA for the CDR3 is TGTGCCAGCAGCCCCCCTAGCGGGGGGAGCCATACGCAGTATTTT.

J is TRBJ2-1 and V is TRBV28; 9 bases match TRBD1. CDR3 size: 16 residues. CDR1 is MDHEN and CDR2 is SYDVKM in the germline V gene. V was pared by 5 bases and J by 8 bases, with 13 bases of the junction left unmatched. The CDR3 DNA reads TGTGCCAGCAGTCGGATGACAGGGGGAGCAAGGGATGAGCAGTTCTTC. As protein: CASSRMTGGARDEQFF.

The rearrangement joins TRBV7-2 to TRBJ1-2; the D is unclear. Germline V CDR1 and CDR2: SGHTA, FQGNSA. The CDR3 contains 13 residues. V lost 4 bases, J lost 2 bases, and 8 bases lay in between. The CDR3 bases are TGTGCCAGCAGCTGGGAGGGAAACTATGGCTACACCTTC. Amino acids: CASSWEGNYGYTF. Drawing the rest from reference TRBV7-2 and TRBJ1-2, the complete variable domain is GAGVSQSPSNKVTEKGKDVELRCDPISGHTALYWYRQSLGQGLEFLIYFQGNSAPDKSGLPSDRFSAERTGGSVSTLTIQRTQQEDSAVYLCASSWEGNYGYTFGSGTRLTVV.

V and J are TRBV7-7 and TRBJ2-1, with D perhaps matching TRBD2 (5 bases). This CDR3 region has 12 residues. The V gene's germline CDR1 is SSHAT and CDR2 FNYEAQ (reference sequence). The CDR3 region has the DNA TGTGCTAGCTTAAGCGGCTACAATGAGCAGTTCTTC. Translated: CASLSGYNEQFF. Together with reference TRBV7-7 and TRBJ2-1, the CDR3 gives the full variable domain: GAGVSQSPRYKVTKRGQDVTLRCDPISSHATLYWYQQALGQGPEFLTYFNYEAQPDKSGLPSDRFSAERPEGSISTLTIQRTEQRDSAMYRCASLSGYNEQFFGPGTRLTVL.

The rearrangement joins TRBV25-1 to TRBJ1-5; no definite D call. The V gene's germline CDR1 is MGHDK and CDR2 SYGVNS. CDR3 length: 15 amino acids. The V and J ends lost 2 bases and 4 bases respectively, with 12 bases between them. The CDR3 region has the DNA TGTGCCAGCAGTGAAACGGGTTCCCCTAATCAGCCCCAGCATTTT. This translates into CASSETGSPNQPQHF.

This clone occurred a few times. The chain recombines TRBV7-9 with TRBJ1-3; 7 positions match TRBD1. The CDR3 length is 16 residues. V shed 5 bases and J 0 bases; nucleotides not matched to a gene: 7. From germline, CDR1 is SEHNR and CDR2 FQNEAQ (reference sequence). The CDR3 is CASSTAGQYSGNTIYF. Written as DNA, the CDR3 is TGTGCCAGCAGCACCGCGGGACAGTACTCTGGAAACACCATATATTTT. The whole variable domain, filled in from reference TRBV7-9 and TRBJ1-3, reads DTGVSQNPRHKITKRGQNVTFRCDPISEHNRLYWYRQTLGQGPEFLTYFQNEAQLEKSRLLSDRFSAERPKGSFSTLEIQRTEQGDSAMYLCASSTAGQYSGNTIYFGEGSWLTVV.

CDR3 sequence reads: CASSQSESANQPQHF. The CDR3 DNA follows: TGCGCCAGCAGTCAATCGGAGTCAGCTAATCAGCCCCAGCATTTT. The chain uses TRBV23-1 and TRBJ1-5, with no clear D. TRBV23-1 is labeled an ORF, and its function is uncertain. CDR3 size: 15 residues. Trimming left V 0 bases short and J 4 bases short, with 10 bases between.

V gene TRBV2 combines with J gene TRBJ2-1; D unresolved. This CDR3 has 13 residues. From germline, CDR1 is SNHLY and CDR2 FYNNEI. Deletions cut 2 bases from V and 8 bases from J, with 10 bases between. Here the CDR3 reads CASSESLPDEQFF. CDR3 coding DNA: TGTGCCAGCAGTGAATCCCTCCCGGATGAGCAGTTCTTC.

This clone was picked up one time. The chain couples TRBV7-9 to TRBJ2-1; no clear D. Germline CDR1 reads SEHNR; CDR2 reads FQNEAQ (reference sequence). Trimming cost V 5 bases and J 3 bases, with 17 bases left between them. This CDR3 is 16 amino acids long. As DNA, the CDR3 is TGTGCCAGCAGCCCCATTGGAGATGGGTACTACAATGAGCAGTTCTTC. Residues: CASSPIGDGYYNEQFF.

In its sample, this clone was seen once. J is TRBJ2-5 and V is TRBV19, with D maybe TRBD2 (6 bases). Germline CDR1 is LNHDA and CDR2 is SQIVND (reference sequence). The CDR3 totals 14 residues. The germline V and J ends were trimmed by 6 bases and 4 bases, with 15 bases remaining between them. CDR3 region: CASSTPGGLETQYF. The CDR3 DNA follows: TGTGCCAGTAGCACCCCCGGGGGACTAGAGACCCAGTACTTC.

CDR3 in DNA: TGTGCCTGGAGGGGACTAGCGGGAGGGCCCGCAGATACGCAGTATTTT. Translated, it gives CAWRGLAGGPADTQYF. V is TRBV30 and J is TRBJ2-3, with TRBD2 matching over 16 bases. CDR3 size: 16 residues. Unmatched junction bases numbered 4, after V lost 3 bases and J lost 4 bases. From germline, CDR1 is GTSNPN and CDR2 SVGIG (reference sequence).